This T cell receptor (beta chain) was retrieved from a study of regulatory T cells in long-lasting Graves disease. Whole-study findings and limits: A limited number of samples was an acknowledged limitation. The study found lower TCR diversity in persistent Graves' patients than in newly diagnosed ones.

Construction of the TCR beta libraries employed iRepertoire HTBI primers in conjunction with Arm-PCR of CDR3 regions. MiXCR, applied by TCRdb to the multiplex PCR reads, yields one record per CDR3 protein. The table includes roughly 360,000 distinct CDR3 sequences, roughly 24% detected once. V trimming: 4 bases; J trimming: 5 bases; junction bases outside the gene matches: 6. Germline CDR1 reads SGHAT; CDR2 reads FQNNGV. The CDR3 length is 15 residues. Time point denoted: persistent/refractory GD, antithyroid drugs over 5 years with positive TRAb. Extracted PBMC RNA gave rise to the TCR library. Peripheral blood, 7 to 9.5 milliliters per patient, was collected in EDTA tubes. Turning to this clonotype: Its antigen is currently unknown.

V gene TRBV11-2 combines with J gene TRBJ2-2; the match to TRBD1 covers 8 bases. The sequenced sample was peripheral blood mononuclear cells (PBMCs), obtained when the disease was refractory, from a patient treated with antithyroid drugs. This sequence was found in a woman between 40 and 50 years old with Graves disease. CDR3 nucleotides: TGTGCCAGCAGCTCGCCCAGGGGGCGTACCGGGGAGCTGTTTTTT. Protein product: CASSSPRGRTGELFF.